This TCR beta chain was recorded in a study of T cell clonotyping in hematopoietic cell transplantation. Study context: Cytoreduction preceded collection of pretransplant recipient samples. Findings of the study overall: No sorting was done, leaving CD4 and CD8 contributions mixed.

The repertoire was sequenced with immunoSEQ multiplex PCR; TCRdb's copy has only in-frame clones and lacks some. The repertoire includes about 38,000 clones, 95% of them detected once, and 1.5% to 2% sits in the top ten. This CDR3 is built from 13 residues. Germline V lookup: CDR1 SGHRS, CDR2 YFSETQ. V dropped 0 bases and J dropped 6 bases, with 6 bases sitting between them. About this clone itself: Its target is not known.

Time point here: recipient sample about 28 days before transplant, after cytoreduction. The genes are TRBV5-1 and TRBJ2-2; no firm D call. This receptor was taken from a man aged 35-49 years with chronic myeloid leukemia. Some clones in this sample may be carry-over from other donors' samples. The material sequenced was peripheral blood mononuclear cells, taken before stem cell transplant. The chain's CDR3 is CASSLEEAGELFF. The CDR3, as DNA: TGCGCCAGCAGCTTGGAGGAAGCCGGGGAGCTGTTTTTT.